Reported below is one T cell receptor beta chain. The CDR3 covers 15 residues. Germline loops: CDR1 LNHDA, CDR2 SQIVND (reference sequence). V shed 5 bases and J 0 bases; nucleotides not matched to a gene: 7. This sample was taken from a study of CD8 T cells in ankylosing spondylitis. TCRdb reanalysed the 5' RACE reads using MiXCR and keeps one entry per CDR3 protein. The repertoire holds more than 200,000 distinct CDR3 sequences, with 20% to 30% as singletons. This TCR came from a male donor with ankylosing spondylitis or in good health (not recorded which). This chain links TRBV19 with TRBJ2-7; 7 positions match TRBD1. The source material was blood, either unsorted or a sorted T cell fraction (not recorded which). CDR3 DNA sequence: TGTGCCAGTAGTGTAGGGGACAGTAGCTCCTACGAGCAGTACTTC. Its protein product is CASSVGDSSSYEQYF.